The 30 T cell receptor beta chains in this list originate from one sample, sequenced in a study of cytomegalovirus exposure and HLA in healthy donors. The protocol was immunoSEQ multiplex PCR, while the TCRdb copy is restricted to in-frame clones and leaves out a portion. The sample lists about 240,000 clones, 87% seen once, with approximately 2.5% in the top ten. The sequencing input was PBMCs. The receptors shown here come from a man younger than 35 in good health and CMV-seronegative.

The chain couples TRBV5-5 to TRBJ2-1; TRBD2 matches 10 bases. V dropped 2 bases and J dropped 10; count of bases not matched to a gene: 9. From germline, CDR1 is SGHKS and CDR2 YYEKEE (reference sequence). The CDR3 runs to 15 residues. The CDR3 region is CASSLRILAGAEQFF. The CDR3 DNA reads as TGTGCCAGCAGCTTAAGAATCCTAGCGGGGGCCGAGCAGTTCTTC.

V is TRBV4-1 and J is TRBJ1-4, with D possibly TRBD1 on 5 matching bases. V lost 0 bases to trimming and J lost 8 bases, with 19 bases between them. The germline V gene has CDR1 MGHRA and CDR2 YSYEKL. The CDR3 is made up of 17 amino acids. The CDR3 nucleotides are TGCGCCAGCAGCCAAGATCGGCAGGGAGGGTTGCGGGAAAAACTGTTTTTT. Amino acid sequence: CASSQDRQGGLREKLFF.

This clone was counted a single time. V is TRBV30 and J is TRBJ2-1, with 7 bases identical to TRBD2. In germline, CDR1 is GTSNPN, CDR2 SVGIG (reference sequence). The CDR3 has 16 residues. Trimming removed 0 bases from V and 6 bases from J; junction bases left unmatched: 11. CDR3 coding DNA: TGTGCCTGGAGTGTACGCGGCGGGAGAGCCTTCAATGAGCAGTTCTTC. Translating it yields CAWSVRGGRAFNEQFF.

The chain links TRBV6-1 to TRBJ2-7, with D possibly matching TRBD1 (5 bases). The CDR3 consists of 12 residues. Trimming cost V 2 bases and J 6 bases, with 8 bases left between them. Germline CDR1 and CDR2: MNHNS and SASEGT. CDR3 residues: CASSEQGSEQYF. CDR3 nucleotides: TGTGCCAGCAGTGAACAGGGATCCGAGCAGTACTTC.

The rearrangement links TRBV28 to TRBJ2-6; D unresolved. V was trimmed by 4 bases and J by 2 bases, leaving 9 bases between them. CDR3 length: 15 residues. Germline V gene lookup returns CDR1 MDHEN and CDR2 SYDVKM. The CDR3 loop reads CASSSGFPGANVLTF. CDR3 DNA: TGTGCCAGCAGTTCCGGGTTTCCTGGGGCCAACGTCCTGACTTTC.

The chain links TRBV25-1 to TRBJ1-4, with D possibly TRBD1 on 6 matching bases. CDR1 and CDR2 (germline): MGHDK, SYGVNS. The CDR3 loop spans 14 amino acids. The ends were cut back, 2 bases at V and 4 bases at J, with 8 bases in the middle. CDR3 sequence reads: CASSEQGSNEKLFF. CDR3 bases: TGTGCCAGCAGTGAACAGGGGAGTAATGAAAAACTGTTTTTT.

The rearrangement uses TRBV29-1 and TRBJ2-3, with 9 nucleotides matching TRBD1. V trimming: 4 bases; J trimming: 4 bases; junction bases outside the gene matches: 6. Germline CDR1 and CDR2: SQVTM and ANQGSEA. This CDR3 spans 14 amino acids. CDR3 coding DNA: TGCAGCGTTGGGAGACAGGGGGGCCCAGATACGCAGTATTTT. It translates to CSVGRQGGPDTQYF.

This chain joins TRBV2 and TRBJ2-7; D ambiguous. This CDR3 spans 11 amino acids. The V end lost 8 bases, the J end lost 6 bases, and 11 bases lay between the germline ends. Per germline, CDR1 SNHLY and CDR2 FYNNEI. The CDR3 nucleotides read TGTGCCAGCGGCCCCCTCACCGAGCAGTACTTC. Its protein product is CASGPLTEQYF.

CDR3 nucleotide sequence: TGTGCCTGGAGTGTAAGGATATCGGACAGGGAGAGGGGCTACACCTTC. This codes for CAWSVRISDRERGYTF. The chain links TRBV30 to TRBJ1-2; 8 nucleotides agree with TRBD1. The junction had 14 bases not matched to a gene; V was cut back by 0 bases and J by 8 bases. This CDR3 has 16 amino acids. CDR1 and CDR2 from the germline V gene are GTSNPN and SVGIG (reference sequence).

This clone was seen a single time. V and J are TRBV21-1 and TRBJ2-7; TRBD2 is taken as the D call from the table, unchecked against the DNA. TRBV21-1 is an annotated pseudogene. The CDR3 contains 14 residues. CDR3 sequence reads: CASSKGAGPYEQYF. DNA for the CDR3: TGTGCCAGCAGCAAAGGGGCGGGACCCTACGAGCAGTACTTC.

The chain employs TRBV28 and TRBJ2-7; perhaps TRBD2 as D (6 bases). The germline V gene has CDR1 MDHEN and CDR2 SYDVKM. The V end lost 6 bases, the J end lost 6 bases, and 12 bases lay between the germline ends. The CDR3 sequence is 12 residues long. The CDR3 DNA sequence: TGTGCCAGCAGCCCCCAGGGAGGCGAGCAGTACTTC. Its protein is CASSPQGGEQYF.

The CDR3 is CSVTGPATNEKLFF. CDR3 sequence (DNA): TGCAGCGTGACAGGACCTGCAACTAATGAAAAACTGTTTTTT. This chain uses TRBV29-1 with TRBJ1-4; TRBD1 might be the D (6 bases). The CDR3 totals 14 residues. Trimming removed 6 bases at V and 0 bases at J, with 11 bases between. Germline V gene sequence: CDR1 SQVTM, CDR2 ANQGSEA.

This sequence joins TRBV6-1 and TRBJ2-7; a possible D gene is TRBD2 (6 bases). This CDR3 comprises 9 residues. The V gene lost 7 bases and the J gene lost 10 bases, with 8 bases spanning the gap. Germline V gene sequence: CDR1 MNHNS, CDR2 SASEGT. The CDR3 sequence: CASMEGQYF. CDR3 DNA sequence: TGTGCCAGCATGGAGGGCCAGTACTTC.

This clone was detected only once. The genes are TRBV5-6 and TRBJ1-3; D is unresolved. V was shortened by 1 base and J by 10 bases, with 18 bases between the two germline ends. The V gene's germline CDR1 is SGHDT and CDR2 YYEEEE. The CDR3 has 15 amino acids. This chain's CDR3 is CASSLSPYEGRTIYF. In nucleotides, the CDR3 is TGTGCCAGCAGCTTGTCGCCCTATGAAGGGAGGACCATATATTTT.

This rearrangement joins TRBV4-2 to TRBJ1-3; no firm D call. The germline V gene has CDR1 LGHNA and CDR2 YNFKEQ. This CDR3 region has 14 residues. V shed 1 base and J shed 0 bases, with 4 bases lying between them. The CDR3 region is CASSQGASGNTIYF. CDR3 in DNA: TGTGCCAGCAGCCAAGGAGCCTCTGGAAACACCATATATTTT.

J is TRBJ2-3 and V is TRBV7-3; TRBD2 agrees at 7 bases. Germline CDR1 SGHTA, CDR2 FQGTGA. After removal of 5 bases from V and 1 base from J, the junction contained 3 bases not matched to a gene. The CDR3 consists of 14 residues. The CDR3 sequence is CASSLLAGTDTQYF. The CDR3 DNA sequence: TGTGCCAGCAGCCTGCTAGCGGGCACAGATACGCAGTATTTT. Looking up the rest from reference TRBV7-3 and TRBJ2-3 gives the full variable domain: GAGVSQTPSNKVTEKGKYVELRCDPISGHTALYWYRQSLGQGPEFLIYFQGTGAADDSGLPNDRFFAVRPEGSVSTLKIQRTERGDSAVYLCASSLLAGTDTQYFGPGTRLTVL.

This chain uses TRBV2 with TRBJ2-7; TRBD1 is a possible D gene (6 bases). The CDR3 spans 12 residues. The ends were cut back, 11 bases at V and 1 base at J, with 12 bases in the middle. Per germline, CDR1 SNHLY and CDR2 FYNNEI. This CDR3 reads CAQRTASYEQYF. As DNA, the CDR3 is TGTGCCCAGAGGACAGCTTCCTACGAGCAGTACTTC.

CDR3 amino acids: CASSPSGGASDTQYF. In DNA form, the CDR3 reads TGCGCCAGCAGCCCGAGCGGGGGGGCGTCAGATACGCAGTATTTT. The V gene is TRBV4-3, the J gene TRBJ2-3; TRBD2 matches 10 bases. This CDR3 spans 15 amino acids. Germline values: CDR1 LGHNA, CDR2 YSLEER. Trimming removed 4 bases from V and 4 bases from J; junction bases left unmatched: 5.

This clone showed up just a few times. CDR3 sequence (DNA): TGCGCCAGCAGCCAAGACGAGGCCGCCACTGAAGCTTTCTTT. It is translated as CASSQDEAATEAFF. The chain links TRBV4-1 to TRBJ1-1, with D unclear. In germline, CDR1 is MGHRA, CDR2 YSYEKL. Trimming took off 0 bases at V and 4 bases at J, with 9 bases between the two ends. The CDR3 has 14 amino acids.

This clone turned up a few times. This chain's CDR3 is CASSLHGPGANVLTF. The CDR3 bases are TGTGCCAGCAGCTTACACGGTCCTGGGGCCAACGTCCTGACTTTC. The chain employs TRBV7-3 and TRBJ2-6, with D unclear. Germline V gene lookup returns CDR1 SGHTA and CDR2 FQGTGA. The CDR3 totals 15 residues. The V and J ends lost 2 bases and 2 bases respectively, with 7 bases between them.

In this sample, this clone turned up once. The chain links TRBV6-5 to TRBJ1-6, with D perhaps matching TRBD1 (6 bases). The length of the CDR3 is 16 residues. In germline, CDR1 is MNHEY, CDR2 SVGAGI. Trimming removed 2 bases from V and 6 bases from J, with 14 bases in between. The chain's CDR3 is CASSYRTTGGNSPLHF. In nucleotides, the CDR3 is TGTGCCAGCAGTTACAGGACGACAGGCGGTAATTCACCCCTCCACTTT.

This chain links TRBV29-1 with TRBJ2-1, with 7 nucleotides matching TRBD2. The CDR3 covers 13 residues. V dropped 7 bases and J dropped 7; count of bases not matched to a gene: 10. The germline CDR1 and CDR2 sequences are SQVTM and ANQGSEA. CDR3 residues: CSASGEGYNEQFF. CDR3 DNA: TGCAGCGCTAGCGGCGAGGGGTATAATGAGCAGTTCTTC.

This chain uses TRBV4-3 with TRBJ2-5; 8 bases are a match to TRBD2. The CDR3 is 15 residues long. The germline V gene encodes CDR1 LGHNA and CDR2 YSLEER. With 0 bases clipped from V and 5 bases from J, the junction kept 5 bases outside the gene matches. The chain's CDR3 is CASSQDHGRGETQYF. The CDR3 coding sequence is TGCGCCAGCAGCCAAGATCACGGGAGGGGGGAGACCCAGTACTTC.

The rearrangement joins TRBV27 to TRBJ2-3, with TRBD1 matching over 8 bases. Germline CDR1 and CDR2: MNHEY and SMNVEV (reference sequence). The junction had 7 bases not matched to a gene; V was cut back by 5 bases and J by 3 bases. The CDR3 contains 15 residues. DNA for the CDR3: TGTGCCAGCAGTCCGAGGGACAGGTTAACAGATACGCAGTATTTT. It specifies CASSPRDRLTDTQYF.

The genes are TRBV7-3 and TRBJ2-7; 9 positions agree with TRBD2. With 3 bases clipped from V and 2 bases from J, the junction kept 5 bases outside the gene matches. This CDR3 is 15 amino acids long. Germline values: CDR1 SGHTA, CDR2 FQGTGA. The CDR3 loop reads CASSFRSGSTYEQYF. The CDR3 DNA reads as TGTGCCAGCAGCTTCCGTAGCGGGAGCACCTACGAGCAGTACTTC.

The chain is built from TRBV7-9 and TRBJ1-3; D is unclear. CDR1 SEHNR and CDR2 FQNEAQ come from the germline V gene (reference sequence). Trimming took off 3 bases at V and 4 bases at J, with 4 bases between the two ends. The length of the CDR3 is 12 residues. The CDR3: CASSFRGNTIYF. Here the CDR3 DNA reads TGTGCCAGCAGCTTCCGGGGAAACACCATATATTTT. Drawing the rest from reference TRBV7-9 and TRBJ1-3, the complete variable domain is DTGVSQNPRHKITKRGQNVTFRCDPISEHNRLYWYRQTLGQGPEFLTYFQNEAQLEKSRLLSDRFSAERPKGSFSTLEIQRTEQGDSAMYLCASSFRGNTIYFGEGSWLTVV.

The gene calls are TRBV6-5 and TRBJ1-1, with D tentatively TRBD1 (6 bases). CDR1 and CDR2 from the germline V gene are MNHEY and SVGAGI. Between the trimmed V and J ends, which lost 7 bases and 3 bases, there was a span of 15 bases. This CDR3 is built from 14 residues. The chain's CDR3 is CASTTYREDTEAFF. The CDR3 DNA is TGTGCCAGCACCACCTACAGGGAAGACACTGAAGCTTTCTTT.

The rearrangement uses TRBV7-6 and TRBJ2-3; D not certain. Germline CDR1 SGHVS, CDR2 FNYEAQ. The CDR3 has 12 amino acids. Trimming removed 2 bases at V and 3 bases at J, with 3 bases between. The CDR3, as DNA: TGTGCCAGCAGCTTATATACAGATACGCAGTATTTT. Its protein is CASSLYTDTQYF. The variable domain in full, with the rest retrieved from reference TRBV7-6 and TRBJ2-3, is GAGVSQSPRYKVTKRGQDVALRCDPISGHVSLYWYRQALGQGPEFLTYFNYEAQQDKSGLPNDRFSAERPEGSISTLTIQRTEQRDSAMYRCASSLYTDTQYFGPGTRLTVL.

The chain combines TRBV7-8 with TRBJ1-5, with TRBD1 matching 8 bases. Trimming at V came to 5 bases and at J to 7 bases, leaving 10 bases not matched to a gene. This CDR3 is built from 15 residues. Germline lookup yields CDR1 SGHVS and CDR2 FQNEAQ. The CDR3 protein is CASSTSRGPEQPQHF. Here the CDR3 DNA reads TGTGCCAGCAGCACTTCCAGGGGGCCGGAACAGCCCCAGCATTTT.

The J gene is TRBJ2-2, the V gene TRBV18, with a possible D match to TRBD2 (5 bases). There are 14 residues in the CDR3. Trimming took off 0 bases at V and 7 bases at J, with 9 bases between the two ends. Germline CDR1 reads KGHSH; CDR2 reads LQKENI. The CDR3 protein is CASSPPSGGGELFF. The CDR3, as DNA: TGTGCCAGCTCACCACCGTCAGGAGGCGGGGAGCTGTTTTTT.